The 10 T cell receptor beta chains below all came from one sample that was sequenced in a study of tumor-infiltrating lymphocytes in primary liver carcinoma. Researchers generated TCR beta cDNA from approximately 520 ng of total RNA, relying on a constant-region primer. Three nested multiplex PCR rounds of slightly modified ARM-PCR generated TCR beta libraries. A C-beta reverse primer and TRBV1-TRBV30 forward primers served in each of the first two PCR rounds, at 10 cycles apiece. TCRdb analysed the multiplex PCR reads with MiXCR anew, one entry per CDR3 protein. The table lists about 310,000 distinct CDR3 sequences, roughly three fifths of them singletons. For blood RNA, unsorted whole blood served as the source, and germline DNA was extracted too. Sequencing was done on a sample of peripheral blood. The source of these receptors is a woman aged 25 to 39 with primary liver carcinoma and hepatitis B virus infection.

This clonotype appeared many times. The V call is TRBV12-3 or TRBV12-4, the J call TRBJ2-1; 11 bases fit TRBD2. Losses at the gene ends were 5 bases for V and 12 bases for J; bases not matched to a gene: 12. CDR3 length: 15 amino acids. The CDR3 DNA reads TGTGCCAGCAGTCCACCTAGCGGGAGGCCTTCGGGGCAGTTCTTC. Its protein is CASSPPSGRPSGQFF.

To note about this clonotype: An end of the junction differs from the germline gene, which may be a read error. V gene TRBV5-6 combines with J gene TRBJ2-2; a weak D match, TRBD2 (6 bases). The CDR3 contains 12 residues. Germline V gene data show CDR1 as SGHDT and CDR2 as YYEEEE. In nucleotides, the CDR3 is TGTACCAGCACTCAAAGCACCGGGGAGGTGTTTTTT. As protein: CTSTQSTGEVFF.

This chain connects TRBV11-2 to TRBJ1-5; TRBD1 is a possible D gene (6 bases). CDR1 and CDR2 from the germline V gene are SGHAT and FQNNGV. V was trimmed by 5 bases and J by 4 bases, leaving 18 bases between them. The CDR3 covers 16 residues. In DNA form, the CDR3 reads TGTGCCAGCAGCCTAAAAGGGGGACTGACGAATCAGCCCCAGCATTTT. Its translation: CASSLKGGLTNQPQHF.

Only a few counts were recorded for this clonotype. The genes are TRBV5-6 and TRBJ2-1; D unclear. V lost 2 bases, J lost 9 bases, and 6 bases lay in between. Per the germline V gene, CDR1 is SGHDT and CDR2 is YYEEEE. This CDR3 comprises 11 residues. CDR3 DNA: TGTGCCAGCAGCTTACGGCGTGAGCAGTTCTTC. Encoded protein: CASSLRREQFF.

V and J are TRBV6-2 or TRBV6-3 and TRBJ2-3, with D possibly TRBD1 on 6 matching bases. Trimming shortened V by 8 bases and J by 3 bases, and 15 bases separated the two germline ends. Germline assignment: CDR1 MNHEY and CDR2 SVGEGT. There are 14 residues in the CDR3. CDR3 residues: CASERGQATDTQYF. Here the CDR3 DNA reads TGTGCCAGCGAGAGGGGACAAGCTACAGATACGCAGTATTTT.

A word on this clonotype: Being one base from a much bigger clone, this may be a read error. The chain employs TRBV4-3 and TRBJ2-7; D not resolved. The CDR3 length is 13 residues. CDR1 is LGHNA, CDR2 YSLEER, per germline. The CDR3 protein is CASSQNGLREQCF. The CDR3 region has the DNA TGCGCCAGCAGCCAGAACGGGTTGCGCGAGCAGTGCTTC.

On this clonotype itself: A read error may explain this, as a much larger clone is one base away. The chain combines TRBV6-2 or TRBV6-3 with TRBJ2-2; D perhaps matches TRBD1 (5 bases). Germline V gene lookup returns CDR1 MNHEY and CDR2 SVGEGT. The CDR3 is 11 residues long. CDR3 in DNA: TGTGCCAGCGCGGACACCTGGGAGCTGTTTTTT. This sequence encodes CASADTWELFF.

CDR3 sequence: CASSQRQGDEQYF. CDR3 DNA: TGCGCCAGCAGCCAACGACAGGGGGACGAGCAGTACTTC. The chain links TRBV4-1 to TRBJ2-7, with 9 positions matching TRBD1. After removal of 2 bases from V and 5 bases from J, the junction contained 1 base not matched to a gene. The germline V gene has CDR1 MGHRA and CDR2 YSYEKL. The CDR3 has 13 amino acids.

On this clonotype: This clone may be a read error of a much larger clone one base away. CDR3 region: CACSLPGGRDTEAFF. For the CDR3, the DNA is TGTGCCTGCAGCCTCCCGGGGGGACGGGACACTGAAGCTTTCTTT. V usage is TRBV6-2 or TRBV6-3 and J usage is TRBJ1-1; maybe TRBD1 (5 bases). CDR3 size: 15 residues. Germline V gives CDR1 MNHEY, CDR2 SVGEGT.

This clonotype was seen at least ten times. The chain uses TRBV11-3 and TRBJ2-7; unclear D gene. The CDR3 has 15 amino acids. Germline CDR1 reads SGHNT; CDR2 reads YENEEA. V lost 3 bases to trimming and J lost 0 bases, with 12 bases between them. The CDR3 nucleotides read TGTGCCAGCAGCTTTGGGTTAAAAACCTCCTACGAGCAGTACTTC. It translates to CASSFGLKTSYEQYF.